One sample yielded the 19 T cell receptor beta chains listed below, sequenced in a study of blood T cells in healthy people across ages. The second PCR ran roughly 6 to 12 cycles with a sample-barcoded 5' primer and J-beta primers. TCRdb processed the 5' RACE reads anew with MiXCR; each CDR3 protein has one entry. This sample has about 650,000 distinct CDR3 sequences, with over 40% found just once. Input material: blood. These receptors were collected from a woman aged 80 or older in good health.

The chain joins TRBV24-1 to TRBJ2-5, with 7 nucleotides matching TRBD2. Per germline, CDR1 KGHDR and CDR2 SFDVKD. Losses at the gene ends were 2 bases for V and 11 bases for J; bases not matched to a gene: 13. This CDR3 has 15 residues. CDR3 sequence reads: CATSDSKRGNNEQYF. The DNA of the CDR3 is TGTGCCACCAGTGATTCTAAGCGGGGAAACAATGAGCAGTACTTC.

The sample holds many counts of this clonotype. The CDR3 nucleotides read TGTGCCAGCAGCTTAGGGACTAGCGGAAACAATGAGCAGTTCTTC. The encoded protein is CASSLGTSGNNEQFF. V and J are TRBV7-9 and TRBJ2-1; TRBD2 agrees at 10 bases. Trimming cost V 1 base and J 5 bases; bases outside gene matches: 2. CDR3 length equals 15 residues. Germline CDR1 SEHNR, CDR2 FQNEAQ (reference sequence).

This clonotype appeared a single time. The J gene is TRBJ2-7, the V gene TRBV5-1; D is unresolved. V shed 0 bases and J shed 1 base, with 11 bases lying between them. The germline CDR1 and CDR2 sequences are SGHRS and YFSETQ. The CDR3 loop spans 15 amino acids. CDR3 protein: CASSLAGQPSYEQYF. Here the CDR3 DNA reads TGCGCCAGCAGCTTGGCCGGGCAGCCGTCCTACGAGCAGTACTTC.

The V and J genes are TRBV29-1 and TRBJ2-1; TRBD2 matches 8 bases. The CDR3 length is 13 residues. V gave up 4 bases and J gave up 7 bases; unmatched junction bases: 6. Germline assignment: CDR1 SQVTM and CDR2 ANQGSEA. The CDR3 loop is CSVAGGLKNEQFF. CDR3 sequence (DNA): TGCAGCGTTGCGGGAGGGTTAAAGAATGAGCAGTTCTTC.

This clonotype was counted only a few times. The chain uses TRBV5-1 and TRBJ2-1; 9 nucleotides match TRBD2. The J call may be mistaken, given a closer DNA end match to TRBJ2-7. This CDR3 is built from 15 residues. Germline assignment: CDR1 SGHRS and CDR2 YFSETQ. The CDR3 nucleotides are TGCGCCAGCAGCACGACTAGCGGCTCCTACAATGAGCAGTACTTC. Translating gives CASSTTSGSYNEQYF.

This CDR3 is CASSFTGNPGEQYF. CDR3 sequence (DNA): TGTGCCAGCAGTTTCACAGGGAATCCCGGCGAGCAGTACTTC. V and J are TRBV12-3 or TRBV12-4 and TRBJ2-5; a possible D gene is TRBD1 (6 bases). The J call is uncertain, as TRBJ2-7 better fits the DNA end. The length of the CDR3 is 14 residues.

This chain connects TRBV25-1 to TRBJ2-5; D gene unclear. There are 14 residues in the CDR3. The germline V gene encodes CDR1 MGHDK and CDR2 SYGVNS. V dropped 8 bases and J dropped 4 bases, with 17 bases sitting between them. CDR3 in DNA: TGTGCCAGCGCCGGAAGGTATCATGCAGAGACCCAGTACTTC. Amino acids: CASAGRYHAETQYF.

This clonotype was seen repeatedly, ten times or more. This sequence joins TRBV10-3 and TRBJ2-3; TRBD2 matches at 7 bases. The V and J ends lost 4 bases and 2 bases, in that order; junction bases with no gene match: 6. This CDR3 is built from 15 residues. In germline, CDR1 is ENHRY, CDR2 SYGVKD. The CDR3 DNA follows: TGTGCCATCAGTGGAGCGGGGCCACACACAGATACGCAGTATTTT. Its translation: CAISGAGPHTDTQYF.

The sample holds many counts of this clonotype. The chain joins TRBV14 to TRBJ2-1, with D unclear. Germline V gene sequence: CDR1 SGHDN, CDR2 FVKESK. The CDR3 spans 13 residues. The germline V and J ends were trimmed by 3 bases and 2 bases, with 5 bases remaining between them. The chain's CDR3 is CASSHITYNEQFF. The CDR3 DNA reads TGTGCCAGCAGCCATATCACCTACAATGAGCAGTTCTTC.

There are many counts of this clonotype. The J gene is TRBJ2-7, the V gene TRBV20-1; D tentatively reads TRBD1 or TRBD2 (5 bases each). CDR1 and CDR2 (germline): DFQATT, SNEGSKA (reference sequence). V was cut by 6 bases and J by 5 bases, with 11 bases left in between. The CDR3 spans 11 residues. The chain's CDR3 is CSARDVNEQYF. CDR3 coding DNA: TGCAGTGCCAGGGACGTGAACGAGCAGTACTTC.

As regards this clonotype: A single base separates this from a much larger clone, so it may be a read error. V usage is TRBV5-1 and J usage is TRBJ2-7; TRBD2 might be the D (6 bases). Deletions cut 3 bases from V and 5 bases from J, with 12 bases between. The CDR3 loop spans 13 amino acids. The V gene's germline CDR1 is SGHRS and CDR2 YFSETQ. CDR3 sequence: CASSWVGSHEQYF. The CDR3 coding sequence is TGCGCCAGCAGCTGGGTCGGGAGCCACGAGCAGTACTTC.

The table lists this clonotype with many counts. The chain is built from TRBV29-1 and TRBJ2-3, with a possible D match to TRBD2 (5 bases). The CDR3 contains 13 residues. V lost 4 bases to trimming and J lost 4 bases, with 12 bases between them. Germline CDR1 is SQVTM and CDR2 is ANQGSEA. In DNA form, the CDR3 reads TGCAGCGTTGTGGGAAGGCGGGCAGATACGCAGTATTTT. This translates into CSVVGRRADTQYF.

This clonotype was counted only a few times. V gene TRBV5-1 combines with J gene TRBJ2-1; TRBD1 matches 7 bases. Germline V gene lookup returns CDR1 SGHRS and CDR2 YFSETQ. The CDR3 has 13 residues. Trimming at V came to 4 bases and at J to 5 bases, leaving 3 bases not matched to a gene. The CDR3 coding sequence is TGCGCCAGCAGCCAGGGGGTTAACAATGAGCAGTTCTTC. Translated: CASSQGVNNEQFF.

The rearrangement uses TRBV12-3 or TRBV12-4 and TRBJ2-1; 13 positions agree with TRBD2. The V and J ends lost 5 bases and 10 bases, in that order; junction bases with no gene match: 5. CDR3 length: 14 residues. Written as DNA, the CDR3 is TGTGCCAGCAGTGTAGGACTAGCGGGAGTAGAGCAGTTCTTC. It yields the protein CASSVGLAGVEQFF.

This sequence joins TRBV14 and TRBJ2-7; TRBD2 aligns across 7 bases. The CDR3 consists of 17 residues. The J segment lost 2 bases and the V segment lost 4 bases, leaving 14 bases of the junction unmatched. The germline gives CDR1 SGHDN, CDR2 FVKESK. CDR3 loop: CASSPLTGGDRPYEQYF. The CDR3 nucleotides are TGTGCCAGCAGCCCGTTAACGGGGGGAGATCGGCCCTACGAGCAGTACTTC. Drawing the rest from reference TRBV14 and TRBJ2-7, the complete variable domain is EAGVTQFPSHSVIEKGQTVTLRCDPISGHDNLYWYRRVMGKEIKFLLHFVKESKQDESGMPNNRFLAERTGGTYSTLKVQPAELEDSGVYFCASSPLTGGDRPYEQYFGPGTRLTVT.

As concerns this clonotype: Possible read error: a much larger clone is one base away. The chain links TRBV10-3 to TRBJ2-7, with 11 bases aligning to TRBD2. CDR1 and CDR2 (germline): ENHRY, SYGVKD. The CDR3 is 15 residues long. The CDR3 sequence is CATSEVSGRGYEQYF. CDR3 sequence (DNA): TGTGCCACCAGTGAGGTTAGCGGGAGGGGCTACGAGCAGTACTTC.

This clonotype was observed many times. The chain recombines TRBV9 with TRBJ2-7, with D unclear. The CDR3 totals 15 residues. Germline CDR1 is SGDLS and CDR2 is YYNGEE. With 0 bases removed from V and 6 bases from J, the gap between germline ends came to 16 bases. The CDR3 here is CASSVEWQDGFEQYF. CDR3 nucleotides: TGTGCCAGCAGCGTAGAGTGGCAGGATGGGTTCGAGCAGTACTTC.

The chain employs TRBV5-5 and TRBJ1-5; perhaps TRBD1 as D (5 bases). The V end lost 0 bases, the J end lost 7 bases, and 8 bases lay between the germline ends. This CDR3 is built from 13 residues. Germline-derived CDR1 and CDR2 are SGHKS and YYEKEE (reference sequence). The chain's CDR3 is CASSLDWDQPQHF. CDR3 DNA sequence: TGTGCCAGCAGCTTGGACTGGGACCAGCCCCAGCATTTT. Combining the CDR3 with reference TRBV5-5 and TRBJ1-5 gives the whole variable domain DAGVTQSPTHLIKTRGQQVTLRCSPISGHKSVSWYQQVLGQGPQFIFQYYEKEERGRGNFPDRFSARQFPNYSSELNVNALLLGDSALYLCASSLDWDQPQHFGDGTRLSIL.

This clonotype was recorded a few times. The gene calls are TRBV29-1 and TRBJ2-1, with D perhaps assigned TRBD1 or TRBD2 (5 bases each). V was trimmed by 3 bases and J by 1 base, leaving 7 bases between them. Germline assignment: CDR1 SQVTM and CDR2 ANQGSEA. The CDR3 runs 13 residues. The CDR3 is CSVEWGSYNEQFF. CDR3 DNA sequence: TGCAGCGTTGAGTGGGGGTCCTACAATGAGCAGTTCTTC.